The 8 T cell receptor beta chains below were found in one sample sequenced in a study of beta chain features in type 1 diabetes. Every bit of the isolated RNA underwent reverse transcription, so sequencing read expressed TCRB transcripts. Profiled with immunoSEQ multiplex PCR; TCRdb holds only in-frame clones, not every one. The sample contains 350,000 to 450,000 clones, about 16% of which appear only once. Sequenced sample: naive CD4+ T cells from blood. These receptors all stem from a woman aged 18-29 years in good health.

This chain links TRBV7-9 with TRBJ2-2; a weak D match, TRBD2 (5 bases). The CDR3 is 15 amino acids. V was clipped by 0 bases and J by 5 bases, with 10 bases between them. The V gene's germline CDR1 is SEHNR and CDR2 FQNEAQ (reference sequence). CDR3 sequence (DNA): TGTGCCAGCAGCTTAGCGGACTTGGGAACCGGGGAGCTGTTTTTT. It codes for CASSLADLGTGELFF.

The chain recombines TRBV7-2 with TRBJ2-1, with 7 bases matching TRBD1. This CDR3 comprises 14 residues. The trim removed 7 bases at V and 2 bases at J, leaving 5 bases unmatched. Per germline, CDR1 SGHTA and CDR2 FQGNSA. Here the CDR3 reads CASIGQAAYNEQFF. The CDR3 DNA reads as TGTGCCAGCATTGGACAGGCGGCCTACAATGAGCAGTTCTTC.

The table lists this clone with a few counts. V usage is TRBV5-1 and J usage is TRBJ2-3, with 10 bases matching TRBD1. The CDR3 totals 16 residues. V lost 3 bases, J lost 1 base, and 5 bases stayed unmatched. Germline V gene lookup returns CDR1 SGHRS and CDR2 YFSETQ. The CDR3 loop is CASSSQTGGGTDTQYF. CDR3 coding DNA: TGCGCCAGCAGCTCCCAGACAGGGGGCGGCACAGATACGCAGTATTTT.

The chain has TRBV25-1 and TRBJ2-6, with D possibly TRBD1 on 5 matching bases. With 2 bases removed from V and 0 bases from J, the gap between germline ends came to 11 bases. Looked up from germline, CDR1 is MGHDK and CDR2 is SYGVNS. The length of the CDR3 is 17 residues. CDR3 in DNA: TGTGCCAGCAGTGAACAGGACACAAGCTCTGGGGCCAACGTCCTGACTTTC. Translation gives CASSEQDTSSGANVLTF.

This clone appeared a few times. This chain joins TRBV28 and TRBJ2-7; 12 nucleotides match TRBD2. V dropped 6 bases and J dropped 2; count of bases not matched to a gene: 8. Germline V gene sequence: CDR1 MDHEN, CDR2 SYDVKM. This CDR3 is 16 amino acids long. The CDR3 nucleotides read TGTGCCAGCAGCCACAGCGGACTAGCGGGAACCTACGAGCAGTACTTC. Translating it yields CASSHSGLAGTYEQYF.

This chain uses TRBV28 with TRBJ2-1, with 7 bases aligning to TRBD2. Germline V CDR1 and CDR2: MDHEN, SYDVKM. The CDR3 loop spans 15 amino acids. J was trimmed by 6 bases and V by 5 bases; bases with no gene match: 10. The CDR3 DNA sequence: TGTGCCAGCAGTCTACCCACTAGCGCAGGCAATGAGCAGTTCTTC. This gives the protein CASSLPTSAGNEQFF.

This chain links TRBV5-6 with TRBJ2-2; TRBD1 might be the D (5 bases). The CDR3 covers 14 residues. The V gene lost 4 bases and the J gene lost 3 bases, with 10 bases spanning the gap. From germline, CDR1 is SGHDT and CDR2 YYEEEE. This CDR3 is CASSPDSYTGELFF. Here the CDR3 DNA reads TGTGCCAGCAGCCCCGACAGTTACACCGGGGAGCTGTTTTTT.

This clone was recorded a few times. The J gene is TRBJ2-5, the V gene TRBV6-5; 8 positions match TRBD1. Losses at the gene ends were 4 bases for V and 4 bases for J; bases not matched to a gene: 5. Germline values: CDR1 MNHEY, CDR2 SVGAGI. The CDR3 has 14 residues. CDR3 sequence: CASSFQGAIETQYF. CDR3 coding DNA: TGTGCCAGCAGTTTCCAGGGGGCCATAGAGACCCAGTACTTC.